This T cell receptor beta chain originates from a study of regulatory T cells in long-lasting Graves disease. Study background: The criterion for persistent Graves' disease was over 5 years of antithyroid drugs with positive TSH receptor antibodies. Findings of the study overall: Persistent cases favored TRBV28, TRBJ1-2 and TRBJ2-5. Study was limited to peripheral blood, excluding thyroid tissue.

The table lists this clonotype with many counts. What it recognizes is unknown. Time point: persistent/refractory GD, antithyroid drugs over 5 years with positive TRAb. Researchers made the TCR library from RNA that was extracted from PBMCs. Patients hailed from an endocrinology department in Xi'an, China. V dropped 2 bases and J dropped 5; count of bases not matched to a gene: 6. Germline CDR1 and CDR2: SNHLY and FYNNEI. The length of the CDR3 is 15 residues. Assembly of TCR beta libraries relied on iRepertoire HTBI primers together with Arm-PCR of CDR3 regions. TCRdb fed the multiplex PCR reads into MiXCR, producing one record per CDR3 protein. The sample has about 430,000 distinct CDR3 sequences; approximately 22% are singletons.

This specimen consisted of peripheral blood mononuclear cells (PBMCs), obtained when the disease was refractory, from a patient treated with antithyroid drugs. The clonotype comes from a female donor with Graves disease. The rearrangement joins TRBV2 to TRBJ2-5; 9 bases are a match to TRBD1. CDR3: CASSELDRGGETQYF. DNA for the CDR3: TGTGCCAGCAGTGAATTGGACAGGGGAGGGGAGACCCAGTACTTC. The variable domain in full, with the rest retrieved from reference TRBV2 and TRBJ2-5, is EPEVTQTPSHQVTQMGQEVILRCVPISNHLYFYWYRQILGQKVEFLVSFYNNEISEKSEIFDDQFSVERPDGSNFTLKIRSTKLEDSAMYFCASSELDRGGETQYFGPGTRLLVL.